Sequencing of this TCR beta chain was carried out in a study of human T cells and chemical hapten exposure. Turning to the study itself: The study patch tested 0.01% DPC on the upper back and read results at 6 days.

Regarding time point: patch test 3, about 24 weeks after DPC sensitization. The treatment was: therapeutic diphenylcyclopropenone sensitization with weekly scalp DPC. In the study's own analysis: Sampled TCR counts reached a median of roughly 100,000 per sample, with values ranging from about 23,224 to 700,000. Each CDR3 protein gets one entry after TCRdb re-called the RACE reads with MiXCR. TCRdb assigned the V and J calls; the authors' analysis was not used. The sample holds some 96,000 distinct CDR3 sequences, around 25% seen once. The germline CDR1 and CDR2 sequences are KGHSH and LQKENI. This CDR3 is built from 17 residues. Germline trimming cut 1 base from V and 2 bases from J; bases unmatched to any gene: 6.

V usage is TRBV18 and J usage is TRBJ2-1, with TRBD2 matching over 9 bases. The origin of this receptor is a man aged 35-49 years with alopecia areata. Some clones in this sample may be carry-over from other donors' samples. The sample was whole blood, taken in connection with sensitization to the hapten diphenylcyclopropenone (DPC). The CDR3 DNA reads as TGTGCCAGCTCACCACTGGGTAGCGGGAGTACCTACAATGAGCAGTTCTTC. This encodes CASSPLGSGSTYNEQFF.